Detailed here is one TCR beta chain. The target antigen is unknown. This sample was included in a study of T cells in localized non-small cell lung cancer. General study results and limits: Since sequencing was restricted to only one region of the tumor, intratumor heterogeneity remains a possibility. Adjacent uninvolved lung tissue had the highest T cell clonality, exceeding tumor.

The CDR3 contains 14 residues. Germline lookup yields CDR1 SGHTA and CDR2 FQGTGA. J gave up 6 bases and V 4 bases, and 6 bases lay outside the gene matches. The method was immunoSEQ multiplex PCR; TCRdb's version includes in-frame clones alone and lacks a portion of them. This table has fewer than 30,000 clones, about nine tenths appearing once. The J gene is TRBJ2-5, the V gene TRBV7-3; 9 positions match TRBD1. The material sequenced was peripheral blood, taken before any cancer treatment. The TCR was taken from a woman aged 40-70 years with stage I lung adenocarcinoma. The CDR3 is CASSSTGGLQTQYF. Here the CDR3 DNA reads TGTGCCAGCAGCTCCACAGGGGGCTTACAGACCCAGTACTTC.